What follows are 20 T cell receptor beta chains derived from one specimen sequenced in a study of T cell responses to AZD1222 COVID-19 vaccine. This table comes from immunoSEQ multiplex PCR, and its TCRdb copy is limited to in-frame clones, with some not included. This repertoire shows about 100,000 clones, more than 80% found once; its top ten account for about 6.6%. The starting material was peripheral blood, obtained on day 0 of AZD1222 vaccination. These TCRs come from an adult in good health.

This clone was observed once. The chain carries TRBV7-9 and TRBJ2-3, with TRBD1 identical over 10 bases. The CDR3 is 14 residues long. V lost 5 bases and J lost 6; bases outside the gene matches: 5. Germline V CDR1 and CDR2: SEHNR, FQNEAQ (reference sequence). CDR3 sequence: CASSQDRGMDTQYF. The CDR3 coding sequence is TGTGCCAGCAGCCAGGACAGGGGGATGGATACGCAGTATTTT.

The rearrangement links TRBV5-5 to TRBJ2-2; 11 nucleotides match TRBD2. Germline CDR1 SGHKS, CDR2 YYEKEE (reference sequence). This CDR3 has 14 residues. Trimming cost V 4 bases and J 6 bases; bases outside gene matches: 2. In DNA, the CDR3 is TGTGCCAGCAGCATACTAGCGGGAGCCGGGGAGCTGTTTTTT. Protein: CASSILAGAGELFF.

V and J are TRBV3-1 (or the pseudogene TRBV3-2) and TRBJ1-1; 8 nucleotides align to TRBD1. This CDR3 region has 13 residues. Per the germline V gene, CDR1 is LGHDT and CDR2 is YNNKEL (reference sequence). Unmatched junction bases numbered 8, after V lost 3 bases and J lost 11 bases. CDR3 residues: CASSHSQGARAFF. The DNA for the CDR3 is TGTGCCAGCAGCCACAGCCAGGGGGCGCGGGCTTTCTTT.

J is TRBJ1-5 and V is TRBV30, with 8 bases matching TRBD1. Losses at the gene ends were 1 base for V and 6 bases for J; bases not matched to a gene: 11. Germline V gene data show CDR1 as GTSNPN and CDR2 as SVGIG (reference sequence). This CDR3 comprises 16 residues. DNA of the CDR3: TGTGCCTGGAGTGACAGGGGGGTTGTTTTAGGTCAGCCCCAGCATTTT. Its translation is CAWSDRGVVLGQPQHF. The entire variable domain, with the rest obtained from reference TRBV30 and TRBJ1-5, is as follows: SQTIHQWPATLVQPVGSPLSLECTVEGTSNPNLYWYRQAAGRGLQLLFYSVGIGQISSEVPQNLSASRPQDRQFILSSKKLLLSDSGFYLCAWSDRGVVLGQPQHFGDGTRLSIL.

V usage is TRBV5-1 and J usage is TRBJ1-4, with D unresolved. This CDR3 region has 12 residues. CDR1 and CDR2 (germline): SGHRS, YFSETQ. V lost 0 bases, J lost 7 bases, and 4 bases lay in between. The CDR3 region has the DNA TGCGCCAGCAGCTTGGATAGTGAAAAACTGTTTTTT. This sequence encodes CASSLDSEKLFF.

The chain couples TRBV4-3 to TRBJ1-1; no definite D call. CDR3 length equals 17 residues. Germline lookup yields CDR1 LGHNA and CDR2 YSLEER. The V end lost 1 base, the J end lost 0 bases, and 15 bases lay between the germline ends. The CDR3 DNA reads TGCGCCAGCAGCCAAGCAAGTTTCACGGTCATGAACACTGAAGCTTTCTTT. This encodes CASSQASFTVMNTEAFF.

This clone was picked up one time. V usage is TRBV7-8 and J usage is TRBJ2-7; D gene ambiguous. The CDR3 spans 15 residues. Germline V gene sequence: CDR1 SGHVS, CDR2 FQNEAQ. The germline V and J ends were trimmed by 5 bases and 0 bases, with 14 bases remaining between them. DNA for the CDR3: TGTGCCAGCAGCCCCCCCATAAGGCTCTCCTACGAGCAGTACTTC. Translation gives CASSPPIRLSYEQYF.

The rearrangement joins TRBV12-3 or TRBV12-4 to TRBJ2-7; the D gene is possibly TRBD2 (5 bases). This CDR3 contains 13 residues. V gave up 3 bases and J gave up 6 bases, with 12 bases separating them. CDR3 in DNA: TGTGCCAGCAGTTTCTCTACTGAGGGCGAGCAGTACTTC. Protein sequence: CASSFSTEGEQYF.

This chain joins TRBV28 and TRBJ1-2; 8 positions match TRBD1. Germline V lookup: CDR1 MDHEN, CDR2 SYDVKM. The CDR3 spans 14 residues. V dropped 6 bases and J dropped 0; count of bases not matched to a gene: 3. CDR3 loop: CASSAQGANYGYTF. The CDR3 nucleotides are TGTGCCAGCAGCGCACAGGGGGCTAACTATGGCTACACCTTC.

V gene TRBV19 combines with J gene TRBJ1-3; possible D gene TRBD1, 5 bases. The ends were cut back, 10 bases at V and 2 bases at J, with 18 bases in the middle. The CDR3 runs to 15 residues. CDR1 and CDR2 (germline): LNHDA, SQIVND (reference sequence). CDR3 DNA sequence: TGTGCCACCAAGGGCCAGGGTCACGCTGGAAACACCATATATTTT. Translated, it gives CATKGQGHAGNTIYF.

The chain joins TRBV27 to TRBJ2-5, with 7 bases fitting TRBD1. J was trimmed by 4 bases and V by 8 bases; bases with no gene match: 10. The germline CDR1 and CDR2 sequences are MNHEY and SMNVEV (reference sequence). CDR3 size: 14 residues. The CDR3 bases are TGTGCCAGCTCGCGACAGGGTACATCAGAGACCCAGTACTTC. Its translation: CASSRQGTSETQYF.

This chain links TRBV7-2 with TRBJ2-1, with TRBD2 matching 9 bases. The CDR3 extends over 16 amino acids. The V and J ends lost 5 bases and 7 bases, in that order; junction bases with no gene match: 12. Germline values: CDR1 SGHTA, CDR2 FQGNSA. Here the CDR3 reads CASSPMASGNMNEQFF. CDR3 in DNA: TGTGCCAGCAGCCCAATGGCTAGCGGGAATATGAATGAGCAGTTCTTC.

The gene calls are TRBV11-2 and TRBJ1-5, with 11 bases aligning to TRBD1. Germline V gene sequence: CDR1 SGHAT, CDR2 FQNNGV. The CDR3 runs to 14 residues. Trimming removed 4 bases from V and 5 bases from J; junction bases left unmatched: 1. The CDR3 sequence: CASSSGQGDQPQHF. DNA for the CDR3: TGTGCCAGCAGCTCGGGACAGGGGGATCAGCCCCAGCATTTT.

This chain links TRBV5-5 with TRBJ1-6; D unresolved. V lost 1 base to trimming and J lost 9 bases, with 26 bases between them. The CDR3 has 19 residues. Germline lookup yields CDR1 SGHKS and CDR2 YYEKEE (reference sequence). CDR3 coding DNA: TGTGCCAGCAGCTTGACCCCCAACCAAGGGAGCGGTAACGGTTCACCCCTCCACTTT. This sequence encodes CASSLTPNQGSGNGSPLHF.

The V and J genes are TRBV27 and TRBJ1-2, with TRBD1 matching 7 bases. V was pared by 5 bases and J by 4 bases, with 10 bases of the junction left unmatched. Germline V gives CDR1 MNHEY, CDR2 SMNVEV (reference sequence). There are 15 residues in the CDR3. This CDR3 reads CASSTNNRGGYGYTF. Written as DNA, the CDR3 is TGTGCCAGCAGTACCAATAACAGGGGAGGCTATGGCTACACCTTC.

This chain connects TRBV5-6 to TRBJ1-5; D remains ambiguous. V lost 1 base and J lost 0, with 8 bases in between. Germline CDR1 SGHDT, CDR2 YYEEEE. The CDR3 extends over 15 amino acids. CDR3 loop: CASSLTPYSNQPQHF. The CDR3 nucleotides are TGTGCCAGCAGCTTGACACCTTATAGCAATCAGCCCCAGCATTTT.

The chain has TRBV3-1 (or the pseudogene TRBV3-2) and TRBJ2-5, with 7 bases identical to TRBD1. This CDR3 contains 15 residues. Germline V gives CDR1 LGHDT, CDR2 YNNKEL (reference sequence). Unmatched junction bases numbered 6, after V lost 0 bases and J lost 5 bases. In nucleotides, the CDR3 is TGTGCCAGCAGCCAAGAAGGGGGCCTCCGGGAGACCCAGTACTTC. Translated: CASSQEGGLRETQYF.

V gene TRBV7-2 combines with J gene TRBJ1-2, with TRBD1 matching over 8 bases. From germline, CDR1 is SGHTA and CDR2 FQGNSA. The CDR3 consists of 16 residues. Trimming cost V 5 bases and J 0 bases; bases outside gene matches: 8. The DNA of the CDR3 is TGTGCCAGCAGCGGTGACAGGGGCTACACTAACTATGGCTACACCTTC. This sequence encodes CASSGDRGYTNYGYTF.

This clone has only a few counts. This chain connects TRBV28 to TRBJ2-4; 10 bases agree with TRBD2. J lost 10 bases, V lost 5 bases, and 8 bases had no gene match. The CDR3 sequence is 14 residues long. CDR1 and CDR2 (germline): MDHEN, SYDVKM. This chain's CDR3 is CASSPPGSGRIQYF. CDR3 coding DNA: TGTGCCAGCAGTCCTCCGGGTAGCGGGAGGATTCAGTACTTC. The whole variable domain, filled in from reference TRBV28 and TRBJ2-4, reads DVKVTQSSRYLVKRTGEKVFLECVQDMDHENMFWYRQDPGLGLRLIYFSYDVKMKEKGDIPEGYSVSREKKERFSLILESASTNQTSMYLCASSPPGSGRIQYFGAGTRLSVL.

The CDR3 reads CASSGTGFFEQYF. CDR3 nucleotide sequence: TGTGCCAGCAGCGGGACAGGGTTTTTCGAGCAGTACTTC. The chain employs TRBV7-3 and TRBJ2-7; TRBD1 matches at 9 bases. Germline CDR1 SGHTA, CDR2 FQGTGA. The CDR3 contains 13 residues. With V trimmed by 5 bases and J by 6 bases, 5 bases remained unmatched.